These 8 T cell receptor beta chains originate from one sample sequenced in a study of T cell responses to AZD1222 COVID-19 vaccine (dated by TCRdb to about 2021). The library was produced with the immunoSEQ multiplex PCR assay. Drawn from immuneACCESS, this table holds only the in-frame rearrangements with V and J called that TCRdb kept. Clones are partly lost; checked studies trace under half to an unresolved V gene and leave the rest unexplained. Across this sample there are over 95,000 clones, with approximately 89% seen only once. 4.5% of the sample lies in the top ten. What this sample's time point label stands for: baseline before first vaccination. The input for sequencing was peripheral blood, taken on day 0 of AZD1222 vaccination. Receptors originate from an adult in good health.

This clone was recorded only once. The gene calls are TRBV5-6 and TRBJ2-1, with TRBD2 matching 10 bases. Losses at the gene ends were 2 bases for V and 4 bases for J; bases not matched to a gene: 6. Germline CDR1 reads SGHDT; CDR2 reads YYEEEE. CDR3 size: 16 residues. The CDR3 DNA sequence: TGTGCCAGCAGCTTATTAGCGGGGGGAGGATACAATGAGCAGTTCTTC. It is translated as CASSLLAGGGYNEQFF.

V is TRBV7-6 and J is TRBJ1-4; no definite D call. The germline V gene has CDR1 SGHVS and CDR2 FNYEAQ. The CDR3 is 16 residues long. Trimming removed 4 bases from V and 0 bases from J, with 12 bases in between. The CDR3 DNA reads TGTGCCAGCAGCTACCTAGCCAGAGCAACTAATGAAAAACTGTTTTTT. Translation gives CASSYLARATNEKLFF.

V and J are TRBV4-1 and TRBJ1-2; possible D gene TRBD1, 6 bases. V was shortened by 1 base and J by 6 bases, with 18 bases between the two germline ends. Per germline, CDR1 MGHRA and CDR2 YSYEKL. The CDR3 is 16 residues long. CDR3 bases: TGCGCCAGCAGCCAAGTCAACGATCGGACAGTTGATGGCTACACCTTC. Its protein product is CASSQVNDRTVDGYTF.

CDR3 in DNA: TGCAGCGTTGCACGGGGGGTCGGCACAGATACGCAGTATTTT. Amino acids: CSVARGVGTDTQYF. The J gene is TRBJ2-3, the V gene TRBV29-1; TRBD2 aligns across 7 bases. V gave up 4 bases and J gave up 1 base; unmatched junction bases: 5. CDR1 SQVTM and CDR2 ANQGSEA come from the germline V gene. CDR3 length: 14 amino acids.

This sequence joins TRBV18 and TRBJ2-3; D possibly corresponds to TRBD2 (6 bases). Trimming shortened V by 4 bases and J by 0 bases, and 11 bases separated the two germline ends. This CDR3 contains 15 residues. Germline lookup yields CDR1 KGHSH and CDR2 LQKENI. CDR3 protein: CASSLKGTSTDTQYF. CDR3 in DNA: TGTGCCAGCTCACTCAAGGGGACTAGCACAGATACGCAGTATTTT.

The chain is built from TRBV21-1 and TRBJ1-2. TRBV21-1 counts as a pseudogene. This CDR3 has 14 residues. CDR3 DNA sequence: TGTGCCAGCAGGCTCAGGGACCGTCCGAAAGGCTACACCTTC. It translates to CASRLRDRPKGYTF.

The chain combines TRBV5-1 with TRBJ2-3; D is uncertain. V was trimmed by 3 bases and J by 0 bases, leaving 8 bases between them. The CDR3 covers 14 residues. Looked up from germline, CDR1 is SGHRS and CDR2 is YFSETQ. CDR3 bases: TGCGCCAGCAGCTCCCTCCTTAGCACAGATACGCAGTATTTT. This encodes CASSSLLSTDTQYF.

In its sample, this clone was seen a few times. The gene calls are TRBV7-6 and TRBJ2-5, with TRBD2 matching over 14 bases. The germline V gene has CDR1 SGHVS and CDR2 FNYEAQ. V shed 5 bases and J 4 bases; nucleotides not matched to a gene: 3. This CDR3 region has 15 residues. The DNA for the CDR3 is TGTGCCAGCAGCCTAGGGACTAGCGGGGGAGAGACCCAGTACTTC. Translating gives CASSLGTSGGETQYF.